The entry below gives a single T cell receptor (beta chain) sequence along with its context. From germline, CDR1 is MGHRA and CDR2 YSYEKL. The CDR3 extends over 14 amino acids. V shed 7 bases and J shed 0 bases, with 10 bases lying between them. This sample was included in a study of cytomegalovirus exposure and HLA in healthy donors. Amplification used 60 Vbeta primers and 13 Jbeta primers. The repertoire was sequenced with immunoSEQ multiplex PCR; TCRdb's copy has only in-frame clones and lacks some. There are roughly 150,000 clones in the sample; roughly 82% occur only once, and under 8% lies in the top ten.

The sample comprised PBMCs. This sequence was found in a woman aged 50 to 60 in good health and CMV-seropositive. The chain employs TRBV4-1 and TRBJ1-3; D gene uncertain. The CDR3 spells CASTGENSGNTIYF. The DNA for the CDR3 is TGCGCCAGCACCGGGGAAAACTCTGGAAACACCATATATTTT.